The next 30 T cell receptor beta chains were all read from a single sample in a study of blood T cell repertoires in COVID-19. Sequenced by immunoSEQ multiplex PCR; TCRdb stores in-frame clones only, minus some. The sample consists of around 220,000 clones, around 90% of them appearing once. The sample comprised PBMCs or T cells enriched from blood (not recorded which). The receptors were sampled from a woman between 25 and 40 years old with acute COVID-19.

As DNA, the CDR3 is TGCGCCAGCGGAGTTTATGTCAATCAGCCCCAGCATTTT. This gives the protein CASGVYVNQPQHF. The chain links TRBV23-1 to TRBJ1-5; D unresolved. TRBV23-1 counts as an open reading frame of uncertain function. This CDR3 is built from 13 residues. V was shortened by 8 bases and J by 3 bases, with 11 bases between the two germline ends.

The chain recombines TRBV30 with TRBJ2-7, with 7 bases lining up with TRBD1. The CDR3 has 15 amino acids. Germline lookup yields CDR1 GTSNPN and CDR2 SVGIG (reference sequence). V gave up 3 bases and J gave up 0 bases; unmatched junction bases: 8. The CDR3 DNA follows: TGTGCCTGGAGAAAGGACAGGCGAAGCTCCTACGAGCAGTACTTC. Protein sequence: CAWRKDRRSSYEQYF.

This chain connects TRBV2 to TRBJ2-1, with TRBD1 as a possible D gene (6 bases). Germline V gives CDR1 SNHLY, CDR2 FYNNEI. V shed 8 bases and J shed 9 bases, with 17 bases lying between them. The CDR3 has 13 amino acids. CDR3: CASGHRVSGEQFF. CDR3 nucleotides: TGTGCCAGCGGACACAGGGTTTCAGGTGAGCAGTTCTTC.

J is TRBJ2-7 and V is TRBV11-3; 7 bases line up with TRBD1. With 5 bases clipped from V and 3 bases from J, the junction kept 1 base outside the gene matches. Per the germline V gene, CDR1 is SGHNT and CDR2 is YENEEA. This CDR3 region has 12 residues. CDR3 in amino acids: CASSPGGYEQYF. Here the CDR3 DNA reads TGTGCCAGCAGCCCAGGGGGCTACGAGCAGTACTTC.

DNA for the CDR3: TGTGCCCTCGGGGAGCAGTTCTTC. It encodes CALGEQFF. The chain couples TRBV30 to TRBJ2-1, with D unresolved. V lost 8 bases and J lost 10, with 6 bases in between. The length of the CDR3 is 8 residues. In germline, CDR1 is GTSNPN, CDR2 SVGIG (reference sequence).

This chain joins TRBV5-1 and TRBJ2-5; TRBD1 might be the D (6 bases). Germline lookup yields CDR1 SGHRS and CDR2 YFSETQ. V was trimmed by 1 base and J by 4 bases, leaving 11 bases between them. This CDR3 is 14 amino acids long. The CDR3 bases are TGCGCCAGCAGCTTGACAGGGATCGCAGAGACCCAGTACTTC. Protein: CASSLTGIAETQYF.

This clone showed up just a few times. The chain links TRBV7-2 to TRBJ2-3; 8 positions match TRBD1. The CDR3 length is 17 residues. CDR1 is SGHTA and CDR2 is FQGNSA in the germline V gene. Trimming took 1 base from V and 4 from J; bases not matched to a gene: 10. The CDR3 DNA follows: TGTGCCAGCAGCTTAGATCGCAGGGGGCGGGGTTCAGATACGCAGTATTTT. Its protein product is CASSLDRRGRGSDTQYF.

The chain employs TRBV4-3 and TRBJ2-7, with 7 bases that match TRBD2. Germline loops: CDR1 LGHNA, CDR2 YSLEER. V dropped 3 bases and J dropped 0; count of bases not matched to a gene: 14. CDR3 length: 18 residues. CDR3: CASSQDHDSGASSYEQYF. In DNA, the CDR3 is TGCGCCAGCAGCCAGGATCACGACAGCGGGGCCTCCTCCTACGAGCAGTACTTC.

The V gene is TRBV6-5, the J gene TRBJ1-6; D is possibly TRBD1 (6 bases). CDR1 is MNHEY and CDR2 is SVGAGI in the germline V gene. This CDR3 contains 14 residues. The V gene lost 5 bases and the J gene lost 9 bases, with 14 bases spanning the gap. CDR3 region: CASSTGGGASPLHF. The DNA for the CDR3 is TGTGCCAGCAGTACGGGAGGGGGAGCTTCACCCCTCCACTTT.

The chain combines TRBV5-6 with TRBJ1-2; TRBD1 is a possible D gene (5 bases). Trimming cost V 5 bases and J 3 bases, with 8 bases left between them. Germline loops: CDR1 SGHDT, CDR2 YYEEEE. This CDR3 is 12 amino acids long. The CDR3 DNA follows: TGTGCCAGCAGTCCCAGGGACTATGGCTACACCTTC. The encoded protein is CASSPRDYGYTF.

The V and J genes are TRBV5-4 and TRBJ2-1; possible D gene TRBD2, 6 bases. CDR3 length equals 15 residues. CDR1 is SGHNT and CDR2 is YYREEE in the germline V gene (reference sequence). V gave up 4 bases and J gave up 1 base, with 12 bases separating them. The CDR3 DNA is TGTGCCAGCAGCGCTTCTAGCGCGTCCTACAATGAGCAGTTCTTC. This gives the protein CASSASSASYNEQFF. Supplemented by reference TRBV5-4 and TRBJ2-1, the full variable domain reads ETGVTQSPTHLIKTRGQQVTLRCSSQSGHNTVSWYQQALGQGPQFIFQYYREEENGRGNFPPRFSGLQFPNYSSELNVNALELDDSALYLCASSASSASYNEQFFGPGTRLTVL.

Here the CDR3 reads CASNGGVTDTQYF. The CDR3 DNA reads TGTGCCAGCAACGGGGGGGTCACAGATACGCAGTATTTT. V is TRBV6-5 and J is TRBJ2-3; 8 bases match TRBD2. CDR1 and CDR2 (germline): MNHEY, SVGAGI. The J segment lost 2 bases and the V segment lost 7 bases, leaving 2 bases of the junction unmatched. This CDR3 has 13 amino acids.

This clone was picked up one time. The CDR3 is CASSFGGMSNEQFF. The CDR3 nucleotides are TGTGCCAGCAGCTTTGGAGGAATGAGCAATGAGCAGTTCTTC. The V call is TRBV7-8, the J call TRBJ2-1; a weak D match, TRBD2 (5 bases). V lost 3 bases to trimming and J lost 6 bases, with 12 bases between them. Germline CDR1 and CDR2: SGHVS and FQNEAQ. This CDR3 comprises 14 residues.

This chain uses TRBV5-1 with TRBJ2-1, with TRBD2 matching over 11 bases. In germline, CDR1 is SGHRS, CDR2 YFSETQ. J lost 7 bases, V lost 2 bases, and 11 bases had no gene match. This CDR3 spans 17 amino acids. The DNA of the CDR3 is TGCGCCAGCAGCTTCCAACTAGCGGGAGAGGTCCGGAATGAGCAGTTCTTC. Translating it yields CASSFQLAGEVRNEQFF.

The genes are TRBV27 and TRBJ2-7, with D perhaps matching TRBD2 (6 bases). CDR3 size: 13 residues. Deletions cut 5 bases from V and 2 bases from J, with 10 bases between. From germline, CDR1 is MNHEY and CDR2 SMNVEV (reference sequence). CDR3 coding DNA: TGTGCCAGCAGTATGACTAGTGCCTACGAGCAGTACTTC. This codes for CASSMTSAYEQYF.

This chain joins TRBV6-5 and TRBJ1-5; D is ambiguous. This CDR3 contains 13 residues. The germline V gene encodes CDR1 MNHEY and CDR2 SVGAGI. With 6 bases removed from V and 6 bases from J, the gap between germline ends came to 12 bases. The chain's CDR3 is CASREGTGQPQHF. The CDR3 nucleotides read TGTGCCAGCAGGGAGGGCACGGGTCAGCCCCAGCATTTT.

The gene calls are TRBV28 and TRBJ2-7; 9 positions match TRBD2. This CDR3 spans 16 amino acids. With V trimmed by 3 bases and J by 6 bases, 12 bases remained unmatched. Germline V gene lookup returns CDR1 MDHEN and CDR2 SYDVKM. CDR3 sequence: CASSFPPFSGSSEQYF. CDR3 DNA: TGTGCCAGCAGTTTTCCCCCGTTTAGCGGGAGTAGCGAGCAGTACTTC.

The CDR3 DNA follows: TGTGCCAGCGAGCGGGGGGACAAGAATGAGCAGTTCTTC. This translates into CASERGDKNEQFF. This chain connects TRBV2 to TRBJ2-1, with TRBD2 matching over 9 bases. With V trimmed by 8 bases and J by 7 bases, 6 bases remained unmatched. CDR3 size: 13 residues. The germline gives CDR1 SNHLY, CDR2 FYNNEI. The complete variable domain, with remaining parts taken from reference TRBV2 and TRBJ2-1, reads EPEVTQTPSHQVTQMGQEVILRCVPISNHLYFYWYRQILGQKVEFLVSFYNNEISEKSEIFDDQFSVERPDGSNFTLKIRSTKLEDSAMYFCASERGDKNEQFFGPGTRLTVL.

The gene calls are TRBV5-1 and TRBJ1-5; D perhaps matches TRBD1 (5 bases). V was shortened by 2 bases and J by 5 bases, with 14 bases between the two germline ends. From germline, CDR1 is SGHRS and CDR2 YFSETQ. The CDR3 spans 15 residues. The CDR3 reads CASSLAGTLDQPQHF. Here the CDR3 DNA reads TGCGCCAGCAGCTTAGCCGGGACTCTTGATCAGCCCCAGCATTTT.

The chain carries TRBV5-4 and TRBJ2-2; tentatively, D is TRBD2 (6 bases). The germline CDR1 and CDR2 sequences are SGHNT and YYREEE (reference sequence). Trimming cost V 2 bases and J 1 base, with 15 bases left between them. The CDR3 sequence is 17 residues long. The CDR3 DNA sequence: TGTGCCAGCAGCTTCTGGGGGAGGACGGTGAACACCGGGGAGCTGTTTTTT. Amino acid sequence: CASSFWGRTVNTGELFF.

This chain links TRBV5-1 with TRBJ2-1; no clear D gene. CDR1 and CDR2 (germline): SGHRS, YFSETQ. Trimming shortened V by 3 bases and J by 5 bases, and 9 bases separated the two germline ends. The CDR3 length is 13 residues. The CDR3 reads CASSWSQNNEQFF. The CDR3, as DNA: TGCGCCAGCAGCTGGTCACAGAACAATGAGCAGTTCTTC. The full variable domain, with the rest looked up from reference TRBV5-1 and TRBJ2-1, is KAGVTQTPRYLIKTRGQQVTLSCSPISGHRSVSWYQQTPGQGLQFLFEYFSETQRNKGNFPGRFSGRQFSNSRSEMNVSTLELGDSALYLCASSWSQNNEQFFGPGTRLTVL.

The chain employs TRBV15 and TRBJ2-6, with a possible D match to TRBD2 (6 bases). The CDR3 extends over 17 amino acids. Germline CDR1 and CDR2: LNHNV and YYDKDF (reference sequence). The germline V and J ends were trimmed by 2 bases and 0 bases, with 11 bases remaining between them. The CDR3: CATSRYVGGSGANVLTF. CDR3 sequence (DNA): TGTGCCACCAGCAGATACGTGGGGGGCTCTGGGGCCAACGTCCTGACTTTC.

This sequence joins TRBV2 and TRBJ1-5, with D possibly being TRBD1 (5 bases). From germline, CDR1 is SNHLY and CDR2 FYNNEI. V was trimmed by 5 bases and J by 7 bases, leaving 15 bases between them. The CDR3 spans 14 residues. CDR3 nucleotides: TGTGCCAGCAGTATGACAGAGGCGGGACAGCCCCAGCATTTT. This gives the protein CASSMTEAGQPQHF.

The rearrangement joins TRBV6-1 to TRBJ2-5; D is possibly TRBD2 (7 bases). Germline assignment: CDR1 MNHNS and CDR2 SASEGT. The V end was cut by 1 base, the J end by 6 bases, with 12 bases between. This CDR3 contains 14 residues. The CDR3: CASSEVGGVQTQYF. The CDR3 bases are TGTGCCAGCAGTGAAGTAGGGGGGGTACAGACCCAGTACTTC.

This chain links TRBV19 with TRBJ1-1; 7 nucleotides align to TRBD1. The CDR3 runs to 16 residues. Trimming at V came to 5 bases and at J to 3 bases, leaving 12 bases not matched to a gene. Germline V lookup: CDR1 LNHDA, CDR2 SQIVND (reference sequence). CDR3 sequence reads: CASSPFRGQSDTEAFF. In DNA form, the CDR3 reads TGTGCCAGTAGTCCCTTCAGGGGACAGTCAGACACTGAAGCTTTCTTT.

The rearrangement joins TRBV2 to TRBJ1-2; tentative D call: TRBD1 (5 bases). V lost 3 bases to trimming and J lost 0 bases, with 11 bases between them. The CDR3 has 15 amino acids. Per the germline V gene, CDR1 is SNHLY and CDR2 is FYNNEI. The CDR3 bases are TGTGCCAGCAGTGACTCCTGGACAACTAACTATGGCTACACCTTC. This codes for CASSDSWTTNYGYTF.

This clone has only a few counts. This rearrangement joins TRBV3-1 (or the pseudogene TRBV3-2) to TRBJ1-6, with D uncertain. With 3 bases removed from V and 7 bases from J, the gap between germline ends came to 7 bases. The length of the CDR3 is 13 residues. Per the germline V gene, CDR1 is LGHDT and CDR2 is YNNKEL (reference sequence). The CDR3 protein is CASSQAGNSPLHF. CDR3 nucleotides: TGTGCCAGCAGCCAGGCCGGGAATTCACCCCTCCACTTT.

The chain carries TRBV6-5 and TRBJ1-1, with 8 bases identical to TRBD1. Trimming at V came to 4 bases and at J to 5 bases, leaving 12 bases not matched to a gene. This CDR3 has 16 residues. Germline lookup yields CDR1 MNHEY and CDR2 SVGAGI. CDR3: CASSSNGQGLRTEAFF. CDR3 nucleotide sequence: TGTGCCAGCAGTTCCAACGGACAGGGTTTAAGGACTGAAGCTTTCTTT.

The chain recombines TRBV5-1 with TRBJ2-1, with 7 positions matching TRBD1. V dropped 0 bases and J dropped 5; count of bases not matched to a gene: 5. CDR3 length equals 15 residues. Germline values: CDR1 SGHRS, CDR2 YFSETQ. The CDR3 bases are TGCGCCAGCAGCTTGGACAGGGGAAATCACAATGAGCAGTTCTTC. Its protein product is CASSLDRGNHNEQFF.

CDR3 loop: CASSPATNEKLFF. The CDR3 nucleotides read TGTGCCAGCAGCCCAGCAACTAATGAAAAACTGTTTTTT. The chain links TRBV7-9 to TRBJ1-4; D gene unclear. Looked up from germline, CDR1 is SEHNR and CDR2 is FQNEAQ (reference sequence). V lost 5 bases and J 0 bases, leaving 4 bases between the germline ends. The CDR3 covers 13 residues.